This T cell receptor beta chain was found in a study of blood T cell repertoires in COVID-19. The wider study: Researchers got acute and convalescent COVID-19 samples from the United States, Italy and Spain. Nucleic acid was either cDNA or gDNA, and it came from T cells, B-cell-depleted T cells, or PBMCs.

In the original processing: Amplifying reference gene primers gave estimates of nucleated cell counts. Only in-frame clones appear in the TCRdb table, and some are missing; sequencing was by immunoSEQ multiplex PCR. V, J and clone size are those of that table, while D and trimming were read from the DNA. The data contain approximately 150,000 clones, about 82% of them singletons. The sequencing sample was made of peripheral blood. This TCR was sampled from a woman aged 55-70 years with acute or convalescent COVID-19.

CDR3 DNA: TGCGCCAGTTCTAGCGGATTTAACCCTAGCACAGATACGCAGTATTTT. Protein sequence: CASSSGFNPSTDTQYF. The rearrangement joins TRBV5-1 to TRBJ2-3; 7 bases align to TRBD2. Germline CDR1 is SGHRS and CDR2 is YFSETQ. The CDR3 length is 16 residues. V lost 8 bases and J lost 0; bases outside the gene matches: 12.